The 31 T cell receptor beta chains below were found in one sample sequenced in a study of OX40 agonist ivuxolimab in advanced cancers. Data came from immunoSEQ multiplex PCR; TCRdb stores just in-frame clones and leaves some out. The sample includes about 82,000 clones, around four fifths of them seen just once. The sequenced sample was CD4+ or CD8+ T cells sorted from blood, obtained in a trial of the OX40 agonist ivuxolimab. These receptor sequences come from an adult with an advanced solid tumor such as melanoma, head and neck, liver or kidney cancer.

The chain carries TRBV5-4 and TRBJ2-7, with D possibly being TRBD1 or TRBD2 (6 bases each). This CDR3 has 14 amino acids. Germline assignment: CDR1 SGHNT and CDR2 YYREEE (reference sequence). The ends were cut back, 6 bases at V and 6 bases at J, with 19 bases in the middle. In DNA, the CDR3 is TGTGCCAGCAACCAGGCGTGGGGGGCGGTCGAGCAGTACTTC. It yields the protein CASNQAWGAVEQYF.

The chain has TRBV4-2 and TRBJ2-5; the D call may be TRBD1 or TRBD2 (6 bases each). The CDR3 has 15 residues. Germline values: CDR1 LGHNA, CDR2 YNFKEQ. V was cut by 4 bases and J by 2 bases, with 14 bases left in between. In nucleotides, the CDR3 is TGTGCCAGCAGCCCGAGGGGGGCCCAACAAGAGACCCAGTACTTC. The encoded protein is CASSPRGAQQETQYF.

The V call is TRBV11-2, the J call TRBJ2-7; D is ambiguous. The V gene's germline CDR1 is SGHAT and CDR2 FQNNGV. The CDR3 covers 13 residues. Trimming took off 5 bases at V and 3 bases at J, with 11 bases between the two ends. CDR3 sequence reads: CASSRVTNYEQYF. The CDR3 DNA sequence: TGTGCCAGCAGCCGGGTAACGAACTACGAGCAGTACTTC.

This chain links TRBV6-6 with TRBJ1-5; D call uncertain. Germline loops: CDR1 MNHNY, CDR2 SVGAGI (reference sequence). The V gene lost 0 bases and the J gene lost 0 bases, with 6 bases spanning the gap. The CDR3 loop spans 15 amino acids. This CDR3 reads CASSYSSNSNQPQHF. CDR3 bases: TGTGCCAGCAGTTACTCTAGTAATAGCAATCAGCCCCAGCATTTT.

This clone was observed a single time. CDR3 in DNA: TGTGCCTGGTCCCCTGCGGGGGAGCAGTTCTTC. As protein: CAWSPAGEQFF. The genes are TRBV30 and TRBJ2-1; D is possibly TRBD2 (6 bases). Germline V gene data show CDR1 as GTSNPN and CDR2 as SVGIG (reference sequence). Deletions cut 5 bases from V and 10 bases from J, with 12 bases between. There are 11 residues in the CDR3. The variable domain in full, with the rest retrieved from reference TRBV30 and TRBJ2-1, is SQTIHQWPATLVQPVGSPLSLECTVEGTSNPNLYWYRQAAGRGLQLLFYSVGIGQISSEVPQNLSASRPQDRQFILSSKKLLLSDSGFYLCAWSPAGEQFFGPGTRLTVL.

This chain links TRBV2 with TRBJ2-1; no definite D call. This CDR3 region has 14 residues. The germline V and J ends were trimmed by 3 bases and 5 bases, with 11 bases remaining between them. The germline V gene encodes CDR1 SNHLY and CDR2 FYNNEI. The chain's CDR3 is CASSEDGVDNEQFF. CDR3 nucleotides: TGTGCCAGCAGTGAGGATGGGGTAGACAATGAGCAGTTCTTC.

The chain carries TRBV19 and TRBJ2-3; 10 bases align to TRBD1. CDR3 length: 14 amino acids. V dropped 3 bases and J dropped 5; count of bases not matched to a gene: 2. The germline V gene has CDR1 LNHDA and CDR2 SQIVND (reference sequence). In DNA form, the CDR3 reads TGTGCCAGTAGTATGACAGGGGGCTTAGATACGCAGTATTTT. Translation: CASSMTGGLDTQYF.

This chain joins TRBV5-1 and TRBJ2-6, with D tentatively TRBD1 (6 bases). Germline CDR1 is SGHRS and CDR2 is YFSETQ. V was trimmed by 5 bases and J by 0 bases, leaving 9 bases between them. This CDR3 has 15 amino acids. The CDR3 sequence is CASRIQGSGANVLTF. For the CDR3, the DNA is TGCGCCAGCAGGATACAGGGCTCTGGGGCCAACGTCCTGACTTTC.

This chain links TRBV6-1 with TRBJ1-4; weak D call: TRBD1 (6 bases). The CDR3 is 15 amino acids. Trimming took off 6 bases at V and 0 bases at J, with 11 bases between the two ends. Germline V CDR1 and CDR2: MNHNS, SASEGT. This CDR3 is CASSVQGATNEKLFF. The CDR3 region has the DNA TGTGCCAGCAGCGTACAGGGAGCAACTAATGAAAAACTGTTTTTT.

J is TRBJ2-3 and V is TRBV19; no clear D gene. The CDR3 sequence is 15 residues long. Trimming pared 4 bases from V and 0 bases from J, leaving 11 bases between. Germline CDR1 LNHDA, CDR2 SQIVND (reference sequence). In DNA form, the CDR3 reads TGTGCCAGTAGTACCGTCCGGTCTAGCACAGATACGCAGTATTTT. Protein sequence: CASSTVRSSTDTQYF.

CDR3 in DNA: TGTGCCAGCAGCGTAGGTAGTTTGGAGAATGAAAAACTGTTTTTT. Protein product: CASSVGSLENEKLFF. The rearrangement joins TRBV9 to TRBJ1-4, with unresolved D. CDR1 is SGDLS, CDR2 YYNGEE, per germline. Between the trimmed V and J ends, which lost 0 bases and 5 bases, there was a span of 11 bases. This CDR3 contains 15 residues.

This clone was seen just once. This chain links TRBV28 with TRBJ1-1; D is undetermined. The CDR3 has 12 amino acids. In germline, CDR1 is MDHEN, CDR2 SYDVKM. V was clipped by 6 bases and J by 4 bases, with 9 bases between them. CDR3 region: CASRRGGTEAFF. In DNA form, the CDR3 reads TGTGCCAGCAGGCGGGGAGGCACTGAAGCTTTCTTT.

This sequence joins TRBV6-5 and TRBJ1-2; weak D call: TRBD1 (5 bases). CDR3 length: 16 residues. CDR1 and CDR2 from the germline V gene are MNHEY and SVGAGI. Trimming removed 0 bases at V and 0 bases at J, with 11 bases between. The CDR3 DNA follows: TGTGCCAGCAGTTACTCGATGTGGGGCGCTAACTATGGCTACACCTTC. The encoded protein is CASSYSMWGANYGYTF.

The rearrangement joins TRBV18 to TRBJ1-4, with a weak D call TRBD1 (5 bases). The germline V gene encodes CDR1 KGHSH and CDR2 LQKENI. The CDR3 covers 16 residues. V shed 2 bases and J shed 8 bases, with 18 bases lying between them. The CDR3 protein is CASSPWEAGSGEKLFF. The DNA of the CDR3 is TGTGCCAGCTCACCATGGGAGGCAGGGAGTGGAGAAAAACTGTTTTTT.

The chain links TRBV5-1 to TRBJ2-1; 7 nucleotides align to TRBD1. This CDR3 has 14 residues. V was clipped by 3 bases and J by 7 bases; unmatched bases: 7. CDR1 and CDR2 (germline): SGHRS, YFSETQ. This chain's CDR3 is CASSSGDSENEQFF. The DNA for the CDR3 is TGCGCCAGCAGCTCAGGGGACAGCGAAAATGAGCAGTTCTTC.

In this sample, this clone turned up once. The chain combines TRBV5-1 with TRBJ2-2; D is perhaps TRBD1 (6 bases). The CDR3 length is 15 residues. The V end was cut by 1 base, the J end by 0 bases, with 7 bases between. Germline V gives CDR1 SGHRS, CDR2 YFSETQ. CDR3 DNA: TGCGCCAGCAGCTTGTGGGACACGAACACCGGGGAGCTGTTTTTT. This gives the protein CASSLWDTNTGELFF.

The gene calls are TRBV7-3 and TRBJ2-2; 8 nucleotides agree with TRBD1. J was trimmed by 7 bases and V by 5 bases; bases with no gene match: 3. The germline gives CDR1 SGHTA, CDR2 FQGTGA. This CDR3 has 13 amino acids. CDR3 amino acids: CASSPGGGGELFF. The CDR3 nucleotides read TGTGCCAGCAGCCCAGGGGGCGGCGGGGAGCTGTTTTTT.

Written as DNA, the CDR3 is TGTGCCAGTAGTATAGGGCTGGTTGTCACCGGGGAGCTGTTTTTT. It codes for CASSIGLVVTGELFF. The genes are TRBV19 and TRBJ2-2; D is ambiguous. Germline V lookup: CDR1 LNHDA, CDR2 SQIVND (reference sequence). The CDR3 totals 15 residues. Trimming removed 1 base from V and 4 bases from J, with 10 bases in between.

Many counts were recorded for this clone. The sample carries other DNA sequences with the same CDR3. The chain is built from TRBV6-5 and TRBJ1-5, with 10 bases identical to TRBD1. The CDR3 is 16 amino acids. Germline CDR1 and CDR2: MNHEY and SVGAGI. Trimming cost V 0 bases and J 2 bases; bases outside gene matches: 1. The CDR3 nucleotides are TGTGCCAGCAGTTACTCGGGGACAGGGGGCAATCAGCCCCAGCATTTT. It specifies CASSYSGTGGNQPQHF.

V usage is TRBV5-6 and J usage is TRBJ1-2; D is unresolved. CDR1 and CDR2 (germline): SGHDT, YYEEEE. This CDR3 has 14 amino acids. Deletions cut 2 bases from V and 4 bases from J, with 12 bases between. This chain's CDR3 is CASSFERTSYGYTF. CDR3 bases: TGTGCCAGCAGCTTTGAGAGAACTAGCTATGGCTACACCTTC.

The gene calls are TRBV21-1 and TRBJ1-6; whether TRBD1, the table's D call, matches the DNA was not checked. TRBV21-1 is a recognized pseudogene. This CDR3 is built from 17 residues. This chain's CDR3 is CASSQTGWTWDNSPLHF. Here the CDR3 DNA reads TGTGCCAGCAGCCAAACAGGGTGGACGTGGGATAATTCACCCCTCCACTTT.

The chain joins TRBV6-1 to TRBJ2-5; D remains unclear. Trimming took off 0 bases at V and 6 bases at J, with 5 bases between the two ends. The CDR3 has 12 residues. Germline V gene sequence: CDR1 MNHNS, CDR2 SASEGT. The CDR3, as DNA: TGTGCCAGCAGTGAAGCGCAGCAGACCCAGTACTTC. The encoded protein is CASSEAQQTQYF.

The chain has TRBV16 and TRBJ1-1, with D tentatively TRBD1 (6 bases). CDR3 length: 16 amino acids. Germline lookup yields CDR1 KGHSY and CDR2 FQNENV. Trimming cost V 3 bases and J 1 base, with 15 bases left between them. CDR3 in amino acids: CASSHLGADQNTEAFF. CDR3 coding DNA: TGTGCCAGCAGCCATCTGGGGGCAGACCAGAACACTGAAGCTTTCTTT.

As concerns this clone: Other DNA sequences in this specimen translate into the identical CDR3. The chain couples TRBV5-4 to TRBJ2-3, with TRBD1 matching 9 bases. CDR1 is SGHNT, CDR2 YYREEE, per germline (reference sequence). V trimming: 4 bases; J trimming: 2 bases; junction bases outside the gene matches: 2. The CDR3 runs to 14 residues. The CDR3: CASSLQGATDTQYF. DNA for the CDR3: TGTGCCAGCAGCCTACAGGGGGCCACAGATACGCAGTATTTT.

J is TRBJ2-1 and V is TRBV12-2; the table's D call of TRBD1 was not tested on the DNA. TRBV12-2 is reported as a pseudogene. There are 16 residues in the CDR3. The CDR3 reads CASRLPRQESYNEQFF. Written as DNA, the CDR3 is TGTGCAAGTCGCTTGCCGAGACAGGAGTCCTACAATGAGCAGTTCTTC.

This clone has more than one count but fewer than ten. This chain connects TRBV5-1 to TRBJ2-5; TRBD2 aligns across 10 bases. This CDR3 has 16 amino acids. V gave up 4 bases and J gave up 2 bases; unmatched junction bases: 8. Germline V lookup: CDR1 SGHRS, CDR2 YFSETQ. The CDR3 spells CASSLIPSGGQETQYF. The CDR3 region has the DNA TGCGCCAGCAGCCTAATTCCTAGCGGGGGTCAAGAGACCCAGTACTTC.

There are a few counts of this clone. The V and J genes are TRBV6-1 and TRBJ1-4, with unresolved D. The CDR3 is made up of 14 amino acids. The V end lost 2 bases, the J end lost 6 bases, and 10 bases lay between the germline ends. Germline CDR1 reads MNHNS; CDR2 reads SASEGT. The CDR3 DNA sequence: TGTGCCAGCAGTGAATGGGCAGTTGATGAAAAACTGTTTTTT. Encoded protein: CASSEWAVDEKLFF.

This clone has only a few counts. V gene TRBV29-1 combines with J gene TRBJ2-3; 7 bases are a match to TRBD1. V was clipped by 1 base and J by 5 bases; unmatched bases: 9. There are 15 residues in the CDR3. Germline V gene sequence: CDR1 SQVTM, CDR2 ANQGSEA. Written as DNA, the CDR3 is TGCAGCGTTGAAGGTCACGTCCAGGGGGTAGATACGCAGTATTTT. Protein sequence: CSVEGHVQGVDTQYF.

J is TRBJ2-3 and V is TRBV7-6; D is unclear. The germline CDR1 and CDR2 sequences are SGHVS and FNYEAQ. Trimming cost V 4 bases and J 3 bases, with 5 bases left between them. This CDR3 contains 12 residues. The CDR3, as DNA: TGTGCCAGCAGCTCTTCAACAGATACGCAGTATTTT. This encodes CASSSSTDTQYF. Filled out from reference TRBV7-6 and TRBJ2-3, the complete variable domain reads GAGVSQSPRYKVTKRGQDVALRCDPISGHVSLYWYRQALGQGPEFLTYFNYEAQQDKSGLPNDRFSAERPEGSISTLTIQRTEQRDSAMYRCASSSSTDTQYFGPGTRLTVL.

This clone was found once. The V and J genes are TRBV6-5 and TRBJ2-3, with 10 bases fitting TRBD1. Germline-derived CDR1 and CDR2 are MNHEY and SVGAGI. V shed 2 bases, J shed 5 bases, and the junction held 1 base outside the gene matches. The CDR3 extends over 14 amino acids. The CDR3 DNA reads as TGTGCCAGCAGTTACAGGACAGGGGGAGATACGCAGTATTTT. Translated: CASSYRTGGDTQYF.

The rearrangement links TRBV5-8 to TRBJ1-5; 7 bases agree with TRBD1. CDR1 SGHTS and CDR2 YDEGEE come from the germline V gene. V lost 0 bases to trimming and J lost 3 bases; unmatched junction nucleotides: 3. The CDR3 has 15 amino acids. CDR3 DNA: TGTGCCAGCAGCTTGGGACAGGGTTACAATCAGCCCCAGCATTTT. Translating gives CASSLGQGYNQPQHF.